This TCR beta chain was recovered during a study of blood T cell repertoires in COVID-19. Study details: Donors in the United States, Italy and Spain gave samples during acute or convalescent COVID-19. Sample material is recorded as cDNA or gDNA derived from T cells, B-cell-depleted T cells, or PBMCs.

Original data processing: Amplification of reference gene primers was used by the study to estimate nucleated cell counts. The table came from immunoSEQ multiplex PCR; TCRdb's copy has only in-frame clones and leaves some out. From that table come the V and J calls and clone size; the DNA was used to work out D and trimming. This table holds fewer than 80,000 clones, 75% to 90% found once. Source material: peripheral blood. The receptor was isolated from a woman between 45 and 60 years old with active COVID-19.

The CDR3 spells CASSYSGFGDQETQYF. CDR3 bases: TGTGCCAGCAGTTACTCTGGTTTTGGAGATCAAGAGACCCAGTACTTC. V is TRBV6-2 or TRBV6-3 and J is TRBJ2-5; no reliable D call. The CDR3 length is 16 residues. Per germline, CDR1 MNHEY and CDR2 SVGEGT. The V gene lost 0 bases and the J gene lost 2 bases, with 13 bases spanning the gap.